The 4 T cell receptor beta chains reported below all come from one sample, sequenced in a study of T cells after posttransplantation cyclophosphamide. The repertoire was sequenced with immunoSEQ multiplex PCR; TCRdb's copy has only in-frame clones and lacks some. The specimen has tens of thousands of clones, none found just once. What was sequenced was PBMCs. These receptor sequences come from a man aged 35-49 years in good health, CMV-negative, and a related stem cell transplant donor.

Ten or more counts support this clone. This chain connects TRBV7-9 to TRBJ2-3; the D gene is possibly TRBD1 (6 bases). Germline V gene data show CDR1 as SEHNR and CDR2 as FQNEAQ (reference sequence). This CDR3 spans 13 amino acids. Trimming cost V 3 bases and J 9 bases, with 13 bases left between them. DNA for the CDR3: TGTGCCAGCAGCTTTGGGAACAGGGAAACGCAGTATTTT. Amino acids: CASSFGNRETQYF.

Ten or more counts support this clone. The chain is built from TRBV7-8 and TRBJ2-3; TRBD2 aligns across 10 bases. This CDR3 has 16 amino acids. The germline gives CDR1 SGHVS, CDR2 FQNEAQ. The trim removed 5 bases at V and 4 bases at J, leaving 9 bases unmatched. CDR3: CASSIPSGSVADTQYF. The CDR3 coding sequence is TGTGCCAGCAGCATCCCTAGCGGGAGCGTGGCAGATACGCAGTATTTT.

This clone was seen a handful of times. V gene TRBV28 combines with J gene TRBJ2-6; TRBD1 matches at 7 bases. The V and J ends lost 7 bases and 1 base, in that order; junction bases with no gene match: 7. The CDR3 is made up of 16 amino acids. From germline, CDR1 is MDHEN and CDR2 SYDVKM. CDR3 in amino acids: CASNPGQLSGANVLTF. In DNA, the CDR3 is TGTGCCAGCAACCCGGGACAGCTATCTGGGGCCAACGTCCTGACTTTC.

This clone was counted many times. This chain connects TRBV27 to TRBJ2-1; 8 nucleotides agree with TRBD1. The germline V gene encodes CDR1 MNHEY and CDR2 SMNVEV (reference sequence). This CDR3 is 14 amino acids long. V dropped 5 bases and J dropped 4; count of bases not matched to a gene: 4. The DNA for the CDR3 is TGTGCCAGCAGTATGACAGGGGTGTACAATGAGCAGTTCTTC. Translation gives CASSMTGVYNEQFF.